The entry below describes one T cell receptor beta chain. What it binds is unknown. These data are taken from a study of T cell responses to AZD1222 COVID-19 vaccine. Whole-study results and caveats: Spike-specific TCR repertoires showed rising breadth and depth after two AZD1222 doses. White British donors predominated, females outnumbered males, and clonal diversity was possibly underestimated. The study found vaccine-associated CD4 TCRs spanning spike, dominant at 160-218 and 743-854.

Combined were second doses at about 4 or about 12 weeks. Unmatched junction bases numbered 8, after V lost 7 bases and J lost 6 bases. This CDR3 is built from 15 residues. Germline V gene lookup returns CDR1 MGHRA and CDR2 YSYEKL. Here immunoSEQ multiplex PCR was the method, and the copy in TCRdb shows in-frame clones only, minus some. The table includes around 89,000 clones, 75% to 90% detected once. The source of this sequence is an adult who received the AZD1222 COVID-19 vaccine. The specimen was peripheral blood, collected 28 days after the second AZD1222 dose. V and J are TRBV4-1 and TRBJ2-3, with 12 bases aligning to TRBD2. The CDR3 nucleotides read TGCGCCAGCACCACACTAGCGGGGGGCCCCGATACGCAGTATTTT. Translating gives CASTTLAGGPDTQYF.